This TCR beta chain is from a study of OX40 agonist ivuxolimab in advanced cancers. The CDR3 extends over 14 amino acids. Trimming at V came to 7 bases and at J to 5 bases, leaving 8 bases not matched to a gene. CDR1 and CDR2 from the germline V gene are MNHNS and SASEGT. Some clones are missing from TCRdb's copy, which holds only in-frame ones; the method was immunoSEQ multiplex PCR. The sample records tens of thousands of clones, roughly 88% being singletons. The TCR sequence derives from an adult with an advanced solid tumor such as melanoma, head and neck, liver or kidney cancer. The material sequenced was CD4+ or CD8+ T cells sorted from blood, taken in a trial of the OX40 agonist ivuxolimab. This rearrangement joins TRBV6-1 to TRBJ2-1; 7 bases match TRBD2. The CDR3 loop reads CASIRGLVDNEQFF. CDR3 DNA sequence: TGTGCCAGCATTCGAGGACTAGTAGACAATGAGCAGTTCTTC.